Here is one T cell receptor beta chain with its context. As yet, its antigen is unknown. The sample comes from a study of monozygotic twins with inflammatory bowel disease. Study-level results: Especially where disease activity was present, IBD patients had fewer clonotypes in common with others than healthy twins did. No detectable difference in repertoire similarity separated concordant from discordant twins, possibly as a result of limited power. With inverse Simpson as the measure, TCRbeta diversity was lower in IBD patients than in healthy co-twins.

Whole blood without T cell sorting served as the source of isolated total RNA. CDR3 length: 17 amino acids. Germline assignment: CDR1 MNHEY and CDR2 SMNVEV (reference sequence). TCRdb reprocessed the 5' RACE reads; each CDR3 protein has one entry and no DNA is given. The sample data list around 150,000 distinct CDR3 sequences. The material sequenced was blood. The chain links TRBV27 to TRBJ2-5; the TRBD2 assignment by TCRdb is unverifiable without DNA. The origin of this receptor is a human donor with ulcerative colitis or Crohn's disease, or a healthy co-twin of an affected twin (not recorded which). This CDR3 is CASSLTWEIRAQETQYF.